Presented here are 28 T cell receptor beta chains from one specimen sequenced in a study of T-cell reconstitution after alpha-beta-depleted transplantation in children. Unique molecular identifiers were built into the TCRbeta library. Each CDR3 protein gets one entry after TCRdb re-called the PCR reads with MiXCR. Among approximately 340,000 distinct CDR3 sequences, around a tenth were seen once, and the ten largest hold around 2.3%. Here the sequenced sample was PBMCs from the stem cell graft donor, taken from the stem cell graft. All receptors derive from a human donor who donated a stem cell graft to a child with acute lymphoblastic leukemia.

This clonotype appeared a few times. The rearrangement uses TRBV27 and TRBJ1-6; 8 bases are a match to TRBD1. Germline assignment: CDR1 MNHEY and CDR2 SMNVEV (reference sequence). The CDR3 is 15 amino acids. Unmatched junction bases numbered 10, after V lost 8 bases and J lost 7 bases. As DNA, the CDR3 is TGTGCCAGCGGATATTCGGACAGGGAGAATTCACCCCTCCACTTT. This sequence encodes CASGYSDRENSPLHF.

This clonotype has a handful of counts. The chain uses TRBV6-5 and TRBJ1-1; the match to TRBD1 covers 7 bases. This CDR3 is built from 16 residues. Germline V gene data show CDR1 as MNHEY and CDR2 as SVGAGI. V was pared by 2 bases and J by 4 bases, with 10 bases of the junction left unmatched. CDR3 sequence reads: CASSYPLPRQGTEAFF. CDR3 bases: TGTGCCAGCAGTTACCCCCTCCCTCGACAGGGCACTGAAGCTTTCTTT.

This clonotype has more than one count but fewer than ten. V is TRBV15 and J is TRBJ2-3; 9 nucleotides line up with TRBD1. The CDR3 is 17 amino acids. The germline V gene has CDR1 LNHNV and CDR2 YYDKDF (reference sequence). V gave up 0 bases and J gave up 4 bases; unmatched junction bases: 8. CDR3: CATSRDETGGRADTQYF. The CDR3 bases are TGTGCCACCAGCAGAGATGAAACAGGGGGCAGGGCAGATACGCAGTATTTT.

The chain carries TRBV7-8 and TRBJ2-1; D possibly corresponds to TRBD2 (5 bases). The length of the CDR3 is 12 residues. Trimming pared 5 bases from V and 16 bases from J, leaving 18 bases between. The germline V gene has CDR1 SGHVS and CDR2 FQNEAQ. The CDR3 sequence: CASSLKRARGFF. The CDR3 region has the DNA TGTGCCAGCAGCCTCAAACGAGCTCGGGGTTTCTTC.

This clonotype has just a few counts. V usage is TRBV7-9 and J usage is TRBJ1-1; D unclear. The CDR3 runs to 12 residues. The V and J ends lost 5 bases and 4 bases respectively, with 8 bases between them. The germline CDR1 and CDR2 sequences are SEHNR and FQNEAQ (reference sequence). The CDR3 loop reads CASSVGVTEAFF. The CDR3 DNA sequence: TGTGCCAGCAGCGTTGGCGTCACTGAAGCTTTCTTT. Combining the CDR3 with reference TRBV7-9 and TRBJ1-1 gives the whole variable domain DTGVSQNPRHKITKRGQNVTFRCDPISEHNRLYWYRQTLGQGPEFLTYFQNEAQLEKSRLLSDRFSAERPKGSFSTLEIQRTEQGDSAMYLCASSVGVTEAFFGQGTRLTVV.

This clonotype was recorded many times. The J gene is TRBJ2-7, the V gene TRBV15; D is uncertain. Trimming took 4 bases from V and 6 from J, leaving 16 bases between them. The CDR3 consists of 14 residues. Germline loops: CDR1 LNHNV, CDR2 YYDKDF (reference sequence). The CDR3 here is CATSTAQRMSEQYF. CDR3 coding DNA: TGTGCCACCAGCACCGCTCAGAGGATGAGCGAGCAGTACTTC.

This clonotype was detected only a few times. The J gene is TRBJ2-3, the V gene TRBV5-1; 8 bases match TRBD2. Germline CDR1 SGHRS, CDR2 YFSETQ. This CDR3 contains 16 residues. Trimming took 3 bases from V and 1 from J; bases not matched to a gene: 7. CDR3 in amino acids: CASSSSSGPGTDTQYF. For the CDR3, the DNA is TGCGCCAGCAGCTCATCTAGCGGGCCCGGCACAGATACGCAGTATTTT.

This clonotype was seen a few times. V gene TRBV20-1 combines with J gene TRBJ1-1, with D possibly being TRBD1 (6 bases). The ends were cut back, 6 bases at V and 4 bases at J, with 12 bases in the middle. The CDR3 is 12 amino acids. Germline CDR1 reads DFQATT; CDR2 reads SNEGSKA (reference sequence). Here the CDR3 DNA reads TGCAGTGCCACGGACAGCGGCACTGAAGCTTTCTTT. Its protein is CSATDSGTEAFF.

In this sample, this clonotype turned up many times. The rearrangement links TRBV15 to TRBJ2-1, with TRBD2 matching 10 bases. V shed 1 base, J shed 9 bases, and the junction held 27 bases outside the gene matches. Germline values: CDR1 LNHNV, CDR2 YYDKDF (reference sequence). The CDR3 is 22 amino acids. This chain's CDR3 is CATSRALIPTIQREGLMGEQFF. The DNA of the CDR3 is TGTGCCACCAGCAGAGCTTTAATTCCAACAATCCAGCGGGAGGGCCTAATGGGTGAGCAGTTCTTC.

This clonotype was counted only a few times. DNA of the CDR3: TGCGCCAGCAGCTCAGCCGGGGCCGGATTTTATGGCTACACCTTC. As protein: CASSSAGAGFYGYTF. V gene TRBV5-1 combines with J gene TRBJ1-2; D might be TRBD1 (5 bases). Trimming pared 3 bases from V and 5 bases from J, leaving 17 bases between. The CDR3 is 15 amino acids. CDR1 and CDR2 from the germline V gene are SGHRS and YFSETQ.

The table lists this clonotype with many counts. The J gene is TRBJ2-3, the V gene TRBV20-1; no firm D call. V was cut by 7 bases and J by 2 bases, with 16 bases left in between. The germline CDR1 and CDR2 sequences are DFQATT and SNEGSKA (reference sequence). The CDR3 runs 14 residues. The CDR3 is CSVTDPLDTDTQYF. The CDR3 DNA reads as TGCAGTGTCACCGACCCACTCGACACAGATACGCAGTATTTT.

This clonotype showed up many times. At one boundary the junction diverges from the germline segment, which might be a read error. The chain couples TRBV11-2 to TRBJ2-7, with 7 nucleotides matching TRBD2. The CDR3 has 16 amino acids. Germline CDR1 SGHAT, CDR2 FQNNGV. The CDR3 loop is CASSLDTGTTSYEQYF. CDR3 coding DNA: TGTGCCAGCAGCCTAGATACCGGGACTACTTCCTACGAGCAGTACTTC.

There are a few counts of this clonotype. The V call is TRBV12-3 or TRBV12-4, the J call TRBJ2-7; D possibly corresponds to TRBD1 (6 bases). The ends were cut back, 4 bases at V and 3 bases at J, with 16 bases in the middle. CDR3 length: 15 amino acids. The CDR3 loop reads CASSSQGLADYEQYF. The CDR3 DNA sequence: TGTGCCAGCAGTTCTCAGGGGCTGGCAGACTACGAGCAGTACTTC.

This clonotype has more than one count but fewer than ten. The chain's CDR3 is CSVGEGLKTSGYYEQYF. The CDR3 DNA sequence: TGCAGCGTTGGAGAGGGTCTCAAGACTAGCGGATACTACGAGCAGTACTTC. The chain uses TRBV29-1 and TRBJ2-7, with 9 bases that match TRBD2. The CDR3 contains 17 residues. Germline CDR1 is SQVTM and CDR2 is ANQGSEA. V lost 4 bases to trimming and J lost 3 bases; unmatched junction nucleotides: 16.

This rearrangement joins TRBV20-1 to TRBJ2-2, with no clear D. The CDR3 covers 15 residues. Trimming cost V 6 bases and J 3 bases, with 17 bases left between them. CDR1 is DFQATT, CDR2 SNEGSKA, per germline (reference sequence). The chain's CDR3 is CSARPPRGDTGELFF. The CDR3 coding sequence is TGCAGTGCCCGCCCCCCCCGCGGCGACACCGGGGAGCTGTTTTTT.

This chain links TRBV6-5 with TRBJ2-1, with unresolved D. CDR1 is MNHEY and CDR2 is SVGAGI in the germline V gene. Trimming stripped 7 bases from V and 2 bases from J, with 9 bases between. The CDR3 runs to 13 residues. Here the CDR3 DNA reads TGTGCCAGCATAGGTTTCGCCTACAATGAGCAGTTCTTC. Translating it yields CASIGFAYNEQFF.

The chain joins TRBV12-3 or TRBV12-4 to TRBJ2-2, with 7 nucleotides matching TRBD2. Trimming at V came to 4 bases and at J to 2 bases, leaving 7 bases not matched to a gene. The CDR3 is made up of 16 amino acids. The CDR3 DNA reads TGTGCCAGCAGTTCCTCCTGGACTAGAAACACCGGGGAGCTGTTTTTT. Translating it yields CASSSSWTRNTGELFF.

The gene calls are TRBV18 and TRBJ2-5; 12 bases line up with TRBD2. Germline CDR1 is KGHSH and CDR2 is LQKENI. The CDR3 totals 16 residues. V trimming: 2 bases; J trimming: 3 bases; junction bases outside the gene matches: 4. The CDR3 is CASSPEGLAGEETQYF. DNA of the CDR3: TGTGCCAGCTCACCAGAGGGACTAGCGGGTGAAGAGACCCAGTACTTC.

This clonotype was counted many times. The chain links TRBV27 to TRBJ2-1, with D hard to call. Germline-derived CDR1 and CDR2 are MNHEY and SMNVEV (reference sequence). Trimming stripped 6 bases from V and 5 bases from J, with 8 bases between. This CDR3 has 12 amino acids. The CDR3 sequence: CASSSTDNEQFF. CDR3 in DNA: TGTGCCAGCAGCTCAACAGACAATGAGCAGTTCTTC.

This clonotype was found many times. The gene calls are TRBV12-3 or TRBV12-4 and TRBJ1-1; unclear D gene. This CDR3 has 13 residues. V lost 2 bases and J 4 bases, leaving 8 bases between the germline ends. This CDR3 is CASSLSQGTEAFF. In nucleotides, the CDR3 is TGTGCCAGCAGTTTAAGTCAAGGCACTGAAGCTTTCTTT.

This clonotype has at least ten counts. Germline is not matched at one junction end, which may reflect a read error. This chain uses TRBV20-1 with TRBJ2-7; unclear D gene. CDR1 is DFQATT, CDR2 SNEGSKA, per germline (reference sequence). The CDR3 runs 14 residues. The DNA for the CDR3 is TGCAGTGCTAGAGATCTATGGCTCTCCCACGAGCAGTACTTC. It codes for CSARDLWLSHEQYF.

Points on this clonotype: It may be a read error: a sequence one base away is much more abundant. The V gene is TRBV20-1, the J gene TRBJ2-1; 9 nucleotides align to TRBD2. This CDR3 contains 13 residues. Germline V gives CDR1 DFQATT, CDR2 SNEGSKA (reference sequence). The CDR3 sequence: CSVSLAGYNDQFF. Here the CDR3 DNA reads TGCAGTGTGAGCCTAGCGGGGTACAATGACCAGTTCTTC.

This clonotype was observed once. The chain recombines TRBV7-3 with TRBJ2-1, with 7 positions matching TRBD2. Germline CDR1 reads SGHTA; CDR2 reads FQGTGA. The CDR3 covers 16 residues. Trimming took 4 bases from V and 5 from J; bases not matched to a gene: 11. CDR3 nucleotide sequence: TGTGCCAGCAGCTCCGGCTGGCTAGCGGTTAACAATGAGCAGTTCTTC. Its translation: CASSSGWLAVNNEQFF.

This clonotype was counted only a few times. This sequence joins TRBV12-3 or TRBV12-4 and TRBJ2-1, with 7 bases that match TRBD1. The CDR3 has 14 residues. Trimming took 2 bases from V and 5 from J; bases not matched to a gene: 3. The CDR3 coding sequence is TGTGCCAGCAGTTTAACGACAGGGCACAATGAGCAGTTCTTC. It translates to CASSLTTGHNEQFF.

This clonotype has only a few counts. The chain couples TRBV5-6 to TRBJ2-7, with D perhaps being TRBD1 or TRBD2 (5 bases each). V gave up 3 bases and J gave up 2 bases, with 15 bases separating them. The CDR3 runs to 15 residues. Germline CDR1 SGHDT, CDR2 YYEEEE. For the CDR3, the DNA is TGTGCCAGCAGCTCTCCGGGACGAAGTACCTACGAGCAGTACTTC. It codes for CASSSPGRSTYEQYF. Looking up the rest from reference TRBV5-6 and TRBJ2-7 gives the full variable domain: DAGVTQSPTHLIKTRGQQVTLRCSPKSGHDTVSWYQQALGQGPQFIFQYYEEEERQRGNFPDRFSGHQFPNYSSELNVNALLLGDSALYLCASSSPGRSTYEQYFGPGTRLTVT.

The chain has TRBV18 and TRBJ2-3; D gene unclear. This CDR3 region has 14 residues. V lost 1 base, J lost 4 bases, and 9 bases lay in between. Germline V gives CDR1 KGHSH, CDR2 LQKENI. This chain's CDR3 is CASSPRSASDTQYF. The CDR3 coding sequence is TGTGCCAGCTCACCACGCAGCGCATCAGATACGCAGTATTTT.

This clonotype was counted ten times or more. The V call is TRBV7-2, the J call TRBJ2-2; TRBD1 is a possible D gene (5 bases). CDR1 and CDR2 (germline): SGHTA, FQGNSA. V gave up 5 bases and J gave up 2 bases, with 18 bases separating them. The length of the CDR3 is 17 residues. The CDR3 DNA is TGTGCCAGCAGCCAGGGCGTGGAGCTACTCAACACCGGGGAGCTGTTTTTT. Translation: CASSQGVELLNTGELFF.

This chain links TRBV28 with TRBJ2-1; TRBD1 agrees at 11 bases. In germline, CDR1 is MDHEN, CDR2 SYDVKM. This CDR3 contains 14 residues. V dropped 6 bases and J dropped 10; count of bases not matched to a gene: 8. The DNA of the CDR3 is TGTGCCAGCAGCTCGGACAGGGGGCTAGGGGAGCAGTTCTTC. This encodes CASSSDRGLGEQFF.